The rows below give T cell receptor beta chains drawn from one sample of a study of PD-1 blockade in classical Hodgkin lymphoma. The protocol was immunoSEQ multiplex PCR, while the TCRdb copy is restricted to in-frame clones and leaves out a portion. Of about 110,000 clones listed, roughly nine tenths are singletons. The specimen was peripheral blood mononuclear cells (PBMCs), collected before the second cycle of nivolumab. The receptors here all came from a human donor with classical Hodgkin lymphoma. CDR3s include the opening cysteine and the closing phenylalanine or tryptophan. A D gene is named only where the DNA matches it firmly. Not every row has a clone size; where given, it reads once, few, many or a size class.

>.|TRBJ2-7|TRBV5-1|.
TGCGCCAGCAGCTTGGGAGGCGGCTACGACGAGCAGTACTTC
CASSLGGGYDEQYF
>.|TRBJ1-5|TRBV19|.
TGTGCCAGTAGTATTTTAGAACAGGTGATGAATCAGTCCCAGCATTTT
CASSILEQVMNQSQHF
>.|TRBJ2-2|TRBV6-6|.
TGTGCCAGCACCCGAGGGGGGAGGACCGGGGAGCTGTTTTTT
CASTRGGRTGELFF
>.|TRBJ2-3|TRBV6-1|.
TGTGCCAGCAGGAAGAGCACAGATACGCAGTATTTT
CASRKSTDTQYF
>once|TRBJ2-1|TRBV18|TRBD2
TGTGCCAGCTCTCCCGCGGGTCCGGGGGGTGAGCAGTTCTTC
CASSPAGPGGEQFF
>.|TRBJ2-7|TRBV7-9|TRBD1
TGTGCCAGCAGCCACCTCGACGGACAGGGCTCCTACGAGCAGTACTTC
CASSHLDGQGSYEQYF
>once|TRBJ1-1|TRBV18|.
TGTGCCAGCTCACCCCGAGGGGGAAGAGACACTGAAGCTTTCTTT
CASSPRGGRDTEAFF
>.|TRBJ1-1|TRBV19|TRBD1
TGTGCCAGTAGTGTGCAGGGGGACACTGAAGCTTTCTTT
CASSVQGDTEAFF
>.|TRBJ1-2|TRBV29-1|.
TGCAGCGTTGACAGCTATGGCTACACCTTC
CSVDSYGYTF
>.|TRBJ2-7|TRBV28|.
TGTGCCAGCAGTCCAAGCTCCTACGAGCAGTACTTC
CASSPSSYEQYF
>.|TRBJ2-6|TRBV6-1|.
TGTGCCAGCAGGAGTCCCACTGGGGCCAACGTCCTGACTTTC
CASRSPTGANVLTF
>.|TRBJ1-2|TRBV4-2|TRBD1
TGTGCCAGCAGCCAAAGGACAGGGGTCTTGAACTATGGCTACACCTTC
CASSQRTGVLNYGYTF
>.|TRBJ1-1|TRBV18|.
TGTGCCAGCTCACCAACGGCGGGGAATTTGGACACTGAAGCTTTCTTT
CASSPTAGNLDTEAFF
>.|TRBJ2-7|TRBV11-2|.
TGTGCCAGCAGCTTAGTGGCCGTGGGGGCGGGCTCCTACGAGCAGTACTTC
CASSLVAVGAGSYEQYF
>.|TRBJ2-3|TRBV10-1|.
TGCGCCAGCAGTGAGGGGGACGCCCGGCCAGATACGCAGTATTTT
CASSEGDARPDTQYF
>.|TRBJ1-1|TRBV10-3|.
TGTGCCATCAGTGTGGGGGGGAACACTGAAGCTTTCTTT
CAISVGGNTEAFF
>.|TRBJ2-7|TRBV19|TRBD2
TGTGCCAGTAGTCTCCGACTAGCGGAATCCTACGAGCAGTACTTC
CASSLRLAESYEQYF
>.|TRBJ2-1|TRBV15|.
TGTGCCACCAGCAGACCACCGGGACTGGTCAGCAATGAGCAGTTCTTC
CATSRPPGLVSNEQFF
>.|TRBJ1-2|TRBV11-2|.
TGTGCCAGCAGCTCTAGGACAGAGACAAACTATGGCTACACCTTC
CASSSRTETNYGYTF
>.|TRBJ1-2|TRBV18|.
TGTGCCAGCTCACCCAGGGATATTTCCAACTATGGCTACACCTTC
CASSPRDISNYGYTF
>.|TRBJ2-5|TRBV5-1|TRBD1
TGCGCCAGCAGCTTGGAAGGCCTTTACATGGGGACAGGGGGCCCGGAGACCCAGTACTTC
CASSLEGLYMGTGGPETQYF
>.|TRBJ1-1|TRBV19|.
TGTGCCAGTAGTACCACAGCATATAGCCGTGAAGCTTTCTTT
CASSTTAYSREAFF
>.|TRBJ1-5|TRBV19|.
TGTGCCAGTAGACAAAGGGGCGGCAATCAGCCCCAGCATTTT
CASRQRGGNQPQHF
>.|TRBJ2-7|TRBV7-2|TRBD2
TGTGCCAGCAGCTACGCGCCTCTAGCGGGGGGTACGAGGGGGTACTTC
CASSYAPLAGGTRGYF
>.|TRBJ2-7|TRBV7-9|.
TGTGCCAGCAGCTCCCCCGCAGGGACCCACGAGCAGTACTTC
CASSSPAGTHEQYF
>.|TRBJ1-1|TRBV6-6|.
TGTGCCAGCAGTTACGATTGGGGGGCCGCTGAAGCTTTCTTT
CASSYDWGAAEAFF
>.|TRBJ2-5|TRBV7-2|TRBD2
TGTGCCAGCAGCCCTCATGCTCTAGCGGGAAGACAAGAGACCCAGTACTTC
CASSPHALAGRQETQYF
>few|TRBJ1-2|TRBV30|.
TGTGCCTGCGAAATCAACAGGGTCTATGGCTACACCTTC
CACEINRVYGYTF
>.|TRBJ1-1|TRBV23-1|TRBD1
TGCGCCAGCAAACAGGGGGCGGGCACTGAAGCTTTCTTT
CASKQGAGTEAFF
>.|TRBJ2-3|TRBV30|.
TGTGCCTGGGAGACAGGGACTTTGACAGATACGCAGTATTTT
CAWETGTLTDTQYF
>.|TRBJ1-5|TRBV6-5|.
TGTGCCAGCAGTTACAATAGCAATCAGCCCCAGCATTTT
CASSYNSNQPQHF
>.|TRBJ1-1|TRBV10-1|.
TGCGCCAGCAGTGACAGTCTGAACACTGAAGCTTTCTTT
CASSDSLNTEAFF
>.|TRBJ2-3|TRBV29-1|TRBD2
TGCAGCGTGCCCTGGATGGGAGCGGGAATGCCCACAGATACGCAGTATTTT
CSVPWMGAGMPTDTQYF
>.|TRBJ1-5|TRBV10-3|TRBD1
TGTGCCATCAGTGGGGGGACAGGGGGCAGCAATCAGCCCCAGCATTTT
CAISGGTGGSNQPQHF
>.|TRBJ2-7|TRBV21-1|.
TGTGCCAGCAGAAACCCGAGACAGGTATTGTGGGACCTCTACGAGCAGTACTTC
CASRNPRQVLWDLYEQYF
>.|TRBJ1-5|TRBV5-8|.
TGTGCCAGCAGCCATGGTGCCAGTCATCAAGGGCAGCCCCAGCATTTT
CASSHGASHQGQPQHF
>.|TRBJ2-7|TRBV19|.
TGTGCCAGTATCCGTTGGGGGCCCGCCAACTCCTACGAGCAGTACTTC
CASIRWGPANSYEQYF